The source of this T cell receptor beta chain is a study of T cell responses to AZD1222 COVID-19 vaccine (dated by TCRdb to about 2021). For the wider study: AZD1222 recipients with second doses at about 4 weeks or about 12 weeks were pooled, because spike-specific TCR depth and breadth did not differ between schedules. Trial participants were enrolled into age subgroups of 18-55, 56-69 and 70-plus years, which contained about 150, 27 and 61 TCR-sequenced participants, respectively. TCR sequencing was performed for roughly 240 trial participants, of whom roughly 200 were given two doses of AZD1222 and around 26 were given two doses of MenACWY control vaccine. Results the study describes overall, beyond this receptor: No day 14 peak-response samples were available, so repertoires were characterized only after the peak T cell response. Most participants were white British and females outnumbered males, and the authors suggested that clonal diversity may have been underestimated. CD4 TCRs associated with the vaccine covered the entire spike protein, and the dominant responses were in regions 160-218 and 743-854. The 56-69-year group was small, and its depth increase did not reach significance, likely because of low power. Conclusions about previously exposed vaccinees are limited, since just six AZD1222 recipients were seropositive for SARS-CoV-2 at baseline. Reportedly, close to half of the unique spike-specific TCRs recognized epitopes lying outside the regions that are mutated in the B.1.351 and B.1.1.7 variants. After two AZD1222 doses, both the breadth and the depth of spike-specific TCRs were significantly higher than at day 0 and than in MenACWY recipients.

CDR1 GTSNPN and CDR2 SVGIG were looked up in the germline V gene (reference sequence). The V and J ends are trimmed by 0 bases and 3 bases, leaving 9 bases between them. From its cysteine to its phenylalanine, the CDR3 spans 14 amino acids. Of all the DNA, just the CDR3 is kept, 42 bases in frame from base 1. This specimen's time point label, per the study, means: baseline before first vaccination. Samples from vaccinated people were obtained from the UK trials COV001 and COV002, which included a single-blind randomized controlled phase 2/3 trial of AZD1222 (ChAdOx1 nCoV-19) in healthy adults. Trial participant PBMC samples were collected at day 0 and day 28 after the second dose for TCRbeta chain sequencing. In the case of this clone: Its antigen remains undetermined. No base quality information exists; no much larger clone differs at one position.

The CDR3 regions of human TCRbeta chains were subjected to immunosequencing. The authors' analysis ran thus. TCRs in the repertoires were compared against a reference library of SARS-CoV-2-specific TCRs that had been generated with the MIRA antigen-specificity platform. Breadth was defined as the fraction of unique TCRs that were SARS-CoV-2-associated, and depth was defined as the fraction of total T cells that were SARS-CoV-2-associated. Using the MIRA data, each spike-specific TCR was assigned both to the spike region to which the TCR was reactive and to a CD4 or CD8 class. Log10-transformed breadth and depth values were compared by one-way ANOVA with Sidak's multiple comparisons tests. The clones in this table, taken by TCRdb from immuneACCESS, are in-frame only. Not every clone is retained; where verified, under half of the shortfall comes from an unresolved V gene, and the cause of the rest is unknown. That table furnishes V, J and clone size, whereas the DNA furnished D and trimming. The sample table lists roughly 100,000 clones, about 86% of them with a count of one. Clones ranked in the top ten supply about 1.5% of the sample.

Source: peripheral blood, taken on day 0 of AZD1222 vaccination. This receptor was identified in an adult in good health. This sequence uses TRBV30 and TRBJ1-3, with the D gene not confidently named. The CDR3 corresponds to CAWSVGTLGNTIYF. The bases read TGTGCCTGGAGTGTTGGAACGCTTGGAAACACCATATATTTT.